Listed here are 24 T cell receptor beta chains from one sample, sequenced in a study of cytotoxic CD8 clonotypes in ibrutinib-treated CLL. Clones were sequenced by immunoSEQ multiplex PCR, and TCRdb holds only the in-frame ones, with some missing. Of approximately 70,000 clones in the sample, around 81% were seen once. The starting material was PBMCs, obtained at disease progression, from a patient treated with ibrutinib. The source is a human donor with chronic lymphocytic leukemia.

V is TRBV5-1 and J is TRBJ1-5; no reliable D call. The germline V gene encodes CDR1 SGHRS and CDR2 YFSETQ. V shed 1 base and J shed 2 bases, with 10 bases lying between them. The CDR3 contains 15 residues. CDR3 sequence: CASSLLGGGNQPQHF. The CDR3 DNA reads as TGCGCCAGCAGCTTGTTGGGAGGAGGCAATCAGCCCCAGCATTTT.

CDR3 protein: CASSLARETQYF. CDR3 bases: TGTGCCAGCAGCTTAGCGAGGGAGACCCAGTACTTC. The V and J genes are TRBV11-3 and TRBJ2-5; no clear D. The CDR3 loop spans 12 amino acids. In germline, CDR1 is SGHNT, CDR2 YENEEA. V lost 1 base, J lost 5 bases, and 5 bases lay in between.

In DNA, the CDR3 is TGTGCCAGCAGCCCCTACATGAACACTGAAGCTTTCTTT. Its translation is CASSPYMNTEAFF. This chain connects TRBV9 to TRBJ1-1; D unclear. The V gene lost 4 bases and the J gene lost 0 bases, with 7 bases spanning the gap. The length of the CDR3 is 13 residues. CDR1 and CDR2 from the germline V gene are SGDLS and YYNGEE.

This chain joins TRBV6-1 and TRBJ2-2; either TRBD1 or TRBD2 may fit D (5 bases each). V lost 8 bases and J 1 base, leaving 11 bases between the germline ends. Germline CDR1 reads MNHNS; CDR2 reads SASEGT. CDR3 length: 14 residues. The CDR3 nucleotides read TGTGCCAGCCGCCGGGACCTGAACACCGGGGAGCTGTTTTTT. Protein product: CASRRDLNTGELFF.

The J gene is TRBJ2-7, the V gene TRBV7-9; D not certain. CDR3 length: 16 residues. Germline V gives CDR1 SEHNR, CDR2 FQNEAQ (reference sequence). The V and J ends lost 1 base and 2 bases respectively, with 15 bases between them. CDR3 loop: CASSLGSNSAPYEQYF. The CDR3 DNA reads TGTGCCAGCAGCTTAGGGAGTAACAGCGCTCCCTACGAGCAGTACTTC.

This clone was seen a single time. The CDR3 DNA follows: TGCGCCAGCAGCCCGCTCCGGGGACAAGAGCAGTACTTC. Protein sequence: CASSPLRGQEQYF. The gene calls are TRBV5-1 and TRBJ2-7; D is possibly TRBD1 (6 bases). V lost 4 bases, J lost 7 bases, and 15 bases lay in between. The CDR3 loop spans 13 amino acids. CDR1 is SGHRS and CDR2 is YFSETQ in the germline V gene.

This clone was counted only a few times. The rearrangement links TRBV11-3 to TRBJ1-1; perhaps TRBD1 as D (5 bases). CDR1 and CDR2 from the germline V gene are SGHNT and YENEEA. Trimming stripped 5 bases from V and 4 bases from J, with 11 bases between. The CDR3 sequence is 13 residues long. The CDR3 region has the DNA TGTGCCAGCAGCACACTTCAGGGCACTGAAGCTTTCTTT. As protein: CASSTLQGTEAFF.

The J gene is TRBJ1-1, the V gene TRBV6-6; the D gene is possibly TRBD1 (6 bases). This CDR3 has 15 residues. In germline, CDR1 is MNHNY, CDR2 SVGAGI (reference sequence). V lost 8 bases and J lost 0, with 16 bases in between. CDR3 coding DNA: TGTGCCAGCCTCAGGGGTTCCGACATGAACACTGAAGCTTTCTTT. Translated, it gives CASLRGSDMNTEAFF.

CDR3 amino acids: CASSSPRENQPQHF. The CDR3 bases are TGTGCCAGCAGCTCACCCAGGGAGAATCAGCCCCAGCATTTT. The rearrangement links TRBV7-9 to TRBJ1-5; perhaps TRBD1 as D (5 bases). Trimming removed 4 bases at V and 4 bases at J, with 11 bases between. The CDR3 covers 14 residues. CDR1 is SEHNR, CDR2 FQNEAQ, per germline (reference sequence).

V is TRBV19 and J is TRBJ1-6; maybe TRBD1 (5 bases). This CDR3 is built from 16 residues. CDR1 LNHDA and CDR2 SQIVND come from the germline V gene (reference sequence). The germline V and J ends were trimmed by 4 bases and 9 bases, with 19 bases remaining between them. CDR3 protein: CASSTVGGTIGSPLHF. In DNA form, the CDR3 reads TGTGCCAGTAGTACTGTCGGAGGGACTATAGGTTCACCCCTCCACTTT.

The V call is TRBV27, the J call TRBJ1-2; D may be TRBD1 (5 bases). The V gene's germline CDR1 is MNHEY and CDR2 SMNVEV (reference sequence). This CDR3 has 15 residues. Trimming pared 1 base from V and 5 bases from J, leaving 14 bases between. CDR3 sequence (DNA): TGTGCCAGCAGTTTATGGGGCGGGCAGGGTTATGGCTACACCTTC. This sequence encodes CASSLWGGQGYGYTF.

The chain links TRBV4-1 to TRBJ2-2; D may be TRBD1 or TRBD2 (5 bases each). With 4 bases removed from V and 5 bases from J, the gap between germline ends came to 5 bases. Germline values: CDR1 MGHRA, CDR2 YSYEKL. The CDR3 is 12 amino acids. CDR3 in amino acids: CASSRGTGELFF. The CDR3 nucleotides read TGCGCCAGCAGCCGGGGGACCGGGGAGCTGTTTTTT.

The V gene is TRBV11-2, the J gene TRBJ2-7; 13 positions agree with TRBD2. This CDR3 has 16 amino acids. The germline CDR1 and CDR2 sequences are SGHAT and FQNNGV. The junction had 5 bases not matched to a gene; V was cut back by 5 bases and J by 1 base. The CDR3 DNA reads TGTGCCAGCAGCAGGACTAGCGGGAGTGGGTCCTACGAGCAGTACTTC. The encoded protein is CASSRTSGSGSYEQYF. The full variable domain, in which reference TRBV11-2 and TRBJ2-7 provide the parts outside the CDR3, is EAGVAQSPRYKIIEKRQSVAFWCNPISGHATLYWYQQILGQGPKLLIQFQNNGVVDDSQLPKDRFSAERLKGVDSTLKIQPAKLEDSAVYLCASSRTSGSGSYEQYFGPGTRLTVT.

This chain links TRBV29-1 with TRBJ2-3; TRBD2 is a possible D gene (6 bases). The ends were cut back, 4 bases at V and 8 bases at J, with 10 bases in the middle. There are 11 residues in the CDR3. CDR1 is SQVTM and CDR2 is ANQGSEA in the germline V gene. As DNA, the CDR3 is TGCAGCGTTGGGGCGGGGCGTACGCAGTATTTT. It is translated as CSVGAGRTQYF.

Only one count was recorded for this clone. The J gene is TRBJ1-4, the V gene TRBV5-1; possible D gene TRBD1, 6 bases. Germline V gene lookup returns CDR1 SGHRS and CDR2 YFSETQ. This CDR3 has 16 amino acids. V shed 4 bases and J shed 7 bases, with 20 bases lying between them. CDR3 in amino acids: CASSPGVGARSEKLFF. CDR3 bases: TGCGCCAGCAGCCCCGGAGTGGGGGCGCGTTCTGAAAAACTGTTTTTT.

The J gene is TRBJ1-6, the V gene TRBV6-6; D gene ambiguous. CDR1 and CDR2 (germline): MNHNY, SVGAGI (reference sequence). This CDR3 region has 13 residues. Trimming removed 0 bases from V and 5 bases from J, with 2 bases in between. This CDR3 is CASSYSNNSPLHF. CDR3 sequence (DNA): TGTGCCAGCAGTTACTCGAATAATTCACCCCTCCACTTT.

This clone was seen just once. CDR3 bases: TGTGCCAGCAGCGCCTGGGGAGCCTCTGGAAACACCATATATTTT. It encodes CASSAWGASGNTIYF. The gene calls are TRBV9 and TRBJ1-3; no definite D call. CDR3 length equals 15 residues. V lost 3 bases and J lost 0, with 10 bases in between. Germline loops: CDR1 SGDLS, CDR2 YYNGEE.

The genes are TRBV4-1 and TRBJ1-5; perhaps TRBD1 as D (5 bases). The germline V gene encodes CDR1 MGHRA and CDR2 YSYEKL. This CDR3 contains 15 residues. The V and J ends lost 0 bases and 7 bases respectively, with 13 bases between them. CDR3 protein: CASSQDGAGKQPQHF. In DNA, the CDR3 is TGCGCCAGCAGCCAAGATGGGGCAGGGAAACAGCCCCAGCATTTT.

This clone was counted once. This rearrangement joins TRBV2 to TRBJ2-5; D may be TRBD1 (6 bases). Germline V gene lookup returns CDR1 SNHLY and CDR2 FYNNEI. CDR3 length equals 13 residues. Trimming left V 6 bases short and J 8 bases short, with 16 bases between. CDR3 amino acids: CASSRDRLATQYF. CDR3 bases: TGTGCCAGCAGCCGAGACAGGTTGGCTACCCAGTACTTC.

The V and J genes are TRBV28 and TRBJ1-6; unclear D gene. The CDR3 has 13 amino acids. Germline V gene sequence: CDR1 MDHEN, CDR2 SYDVKM. V was clipped by 5 bases and J by 6 bases, with 8 bases between them. The chain's CDR3 is CASSPQFNSPLHF. Written as DNA, the CDR3 is TGTGCCAGCAGTCCCCAGTTTAATTCACCCCTCCACTTT.

The CDR3 bases are TGTGCCAGCAGCTTAGACAGGGGGCGCGTAGCTAACTATGGCTACACCTTC. Protein sequence: CASSLDRGRVANYGYTF. The rearrangement joins TRBV7-2 to TRBJ1-2, with 9 bases that match TRBD1. CDR3 length equals 17 residues. Unmatched junction bases numbered 6, after V lost 1 base and J lost 0 bases. In germline, CDR1 is SGHTA, CDR2 FQGNSA.

The CDR3 coding sequence is TGTGCCATCAGTAAGGGACAGGGGACCCAAGAGACCCAGTACTTC. Its protein is CAISKGQGTQETQYF. The chain joins TRBV10-3 to TRBJ2-5, with 10 bases identical to TRBD1. The V segment lost 5 bases and the J segment 1 base; nucleotides outside the gene matches: 4. CDR1 is ENHRY and CDR2 is SYGVKD in the germline V gene. The CDR3 length is 15 residues.

This clone was detected only a few times. The chain uses TRBV29-1 and TRBJ2-7; 9 nucleotides match TRBD1. Germline V lookup: CDR1 SQVTM, CDR2 ANQGSEA. The CDR3 length is 12 residues. V was pared by 5 bases and J by 5 bases, with 4 bases of the junction left unmatched. For the CDR3, the DNA is TGCAGCGTTCGAACAGGGGGCCACGAGCAGTACTTC. Encoded protein: CSVRTGGHEQYF.

This chain uses TRBV30 with TRBJ2-7; D unresolved. The CDR3 covers 11 residues. CDR1 and CDR2 from the germline V gene are GTSNPN and SVGIG (reference sequence). V was pared by 1 base and J by 5 bases, with 6 bases between. The CDR3 coding sequence is TGTGCCTGGAGTGCTTGGAACGAGCAGTACTTC. Protein: CAWSAWNEQYF.